The 9 T cell receptor beta chains given below trace back to one sample, sequenced in a study of spatial heterogeneity in lung cancer. TCRdb re-derived calls from the 5' RACE reads in MiXCR, one entry per CDR3 protein. The data contain about 120,000 distinct CDR3 sequences, under 14% of them singletons. The sample's time point: blood at routine non-recurrence follow-up after resection. Sequenced here: PBMCs, sampled at follow-up. All receptors come from a female donor with early-stage non-small cell lung cancer.

This clonotype was counted many times. The V gene is TRBV9, the J gene TRBJ2-3, with TRBD2 identical over 7 bases. CDR1 is SGDLS, CDR2 YYNGEE, per germline. With V trimmed by 0 bases and J by 4 bases, 5 bases remained unmatched. There are 15 residues in the CDR3. The CDR3 sequence: CASSVERGPSDTQYF. The CDR3 DNA sequence: TGTGCCAGCAGCGTAGAGCGGGGCCCCTCAGATACGCAGTATTTT.

In its sample, this clonotype was seen many times. The rearrangement uses TRBV18 and TRBJ2-1; TRBD1 aligns across 8 bases. V shed 3 bases, J shed 0 bases, and the junction held 7 bases outside the gene matches. Per germline, CDR1 KGHSH and CDR2 LQKENI. This CDR3 spans 17 amino acids. DNA for the CDR3: TGTGCCAGCTCACCCTCGGCAGGGGGCCACTCCTACAATGAGCAGTTCTTC. Translated, it gives CASSPSAGGHSYNEQFF.

This clonotype was observed a few times. This chain joins TRBV11-2 and TRBJ2-7, with D maybe TRBD1 (6 bases). Germline CDR1 is SGHAT and CDR2 is FQNNGV. V gave up 5 bases and J gave up 3 bases, with 14 bases separating them. The CDR3 is 14 amino acids. The CDR3 loop is CASSLTTGRYEQYV. CDR3 sequence (DNA): TGTGCCAGCAGCCTCACTACAGGGCGCTACGAGCAGTACGTC.

This rearrangement joins TRBV29-1 to TRBJ2-1; 10 bases are shared with TRBD2. J was trimmed by 7 bases and V by 3 bases; bases with no gene match: 9. The CDR3 runs 15 residues. Germline lookup yields CDR1 SQVTM and CDR2 ANQGSEA. The CDR3 spells CSVERLAGERNEQFF. In DNA form, the CDR3 reads TGCAGCGTTGAGAGGCTAGCGGGAGAGAGGAATGAGCAGTTCTTC.

V is TRBV5-1 and J is TRBJ2-1; 8 bases line up with TRBD2. Germline values: CDR1 SGHRS, CDR2 YFSETQ. The CDR3 has 19 amino acids. V was clipped by 4 bases and J by 2 bases; unmatched bases: 17. CDR3 DNA: TGCGCCAGCAGCCTAAATACCCGTCTAGCGGGCCATACCTACAATGAGCAGTTCTTC. Translated, it gives CASSLNTRLAGHTYNEQFF.

This clonotype was observed at least ten times. The chain recombines TRBV28 with TRBJ2-1; 14 bases align to TRBD2. Germline CDR1 reads MDHEN; CDR2 reads SYDVKM. V was pared by 6 bases and J by 9 bases, with 19 bases of the junction left unmatched. The CDR3 contains 19 residues. CDR3 in amino acids: CASSTAGLAGAGGRGEQFF. In DNA, the CDR3 is TGTGCCAGCAGCACAGCGGGACTAGCGGGAGCAGGGGGAAGGGGTGAGCAGTTCTTC.

The CDR3 bases are TGCAGCGTTCTCACAGGCACAGATACGCAGTATTTT. It encodes CSVLTGTDTQYF. The rearrangement uses TRBV29-1 and TRBJ2-3; D remains unclear. The V gene lost 5 bases and the J gene lost 1 base, with 7 bases spanning the gap. Germline loops: CDR1 SQVTM, CDR2 ANQGSEA. CDR3 length: 12 amino acids.

This clonotype was seen a few times. The V call is TRBV15, the J call TRBJ2-4, with 7 nucleotides matching TRBD2. The CDR3 consists of 16 residues. Per germline, CDR1 LNHNV and CDR2 YYDKDF (reference sequence). V gave up 4 bases and J gave up 6 bases; unmatched junction bases: 12. The CDR3 nucleotides are TGTGCCACCAGCACTAGCGGAATCAATCCCCTAAACATTCAGTACTTC. Protein sequence: CATSTSGINPLNIQYF.

This chain connects TRBV2 to TRBJ2-2; 9 bases map to TRBD2. With V trimmed by 8 bases and J by 2 bases, 3 bases remained unmatched. This CDR3 is built from 14 residues. Germline V gene data show CDR1 as SNHLY and CDR2 as FYNNEI. The CDR3 nucleotides are TGTGCCAGCCTGGGACTAGCTAACACCGGGGAGCTGTTTTTT. Protein: CASLGLANTGELFF.